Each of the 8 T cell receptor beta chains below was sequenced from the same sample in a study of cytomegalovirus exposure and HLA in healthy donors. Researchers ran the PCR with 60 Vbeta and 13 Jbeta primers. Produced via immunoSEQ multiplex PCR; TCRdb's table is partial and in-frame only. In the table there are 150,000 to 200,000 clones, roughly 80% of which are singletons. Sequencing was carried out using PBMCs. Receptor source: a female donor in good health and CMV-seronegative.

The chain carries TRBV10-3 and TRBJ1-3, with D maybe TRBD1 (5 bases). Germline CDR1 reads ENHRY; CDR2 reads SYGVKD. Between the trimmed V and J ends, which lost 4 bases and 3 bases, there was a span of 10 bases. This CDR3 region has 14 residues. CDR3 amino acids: CAISVSGHGNTIYF. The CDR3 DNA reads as TGTGCCATCAGTGTGTCGGGGCATGGAAACACCATATATTTT.

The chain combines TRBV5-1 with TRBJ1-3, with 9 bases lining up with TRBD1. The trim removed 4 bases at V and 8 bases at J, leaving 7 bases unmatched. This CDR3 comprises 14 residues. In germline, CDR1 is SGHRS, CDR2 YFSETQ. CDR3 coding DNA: TGCGCCAGCAGCGCCGGGACAGGGAGAGACACCATATATTTT. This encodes CASSAGTGRDTIYF.

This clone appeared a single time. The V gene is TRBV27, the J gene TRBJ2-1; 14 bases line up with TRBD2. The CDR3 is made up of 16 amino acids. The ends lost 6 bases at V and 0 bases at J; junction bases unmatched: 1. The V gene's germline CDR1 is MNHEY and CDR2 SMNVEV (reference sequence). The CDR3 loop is CASRTSGGVSYNEQFF. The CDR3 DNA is TGTGCCAGCAGGACTAGCGGGGGGGTCTCCTACAATGAGCAGTTCTTC.

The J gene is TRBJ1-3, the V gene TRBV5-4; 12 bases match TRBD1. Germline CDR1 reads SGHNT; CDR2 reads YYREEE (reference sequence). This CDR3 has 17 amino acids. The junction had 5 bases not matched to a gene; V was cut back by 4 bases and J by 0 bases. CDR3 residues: CASSVGTGGSSGNTIYF. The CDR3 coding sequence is TGTGCCAGCAGCGTAGGGACAGGGGGCAGCTCTGGAAACACCATATATTTT.

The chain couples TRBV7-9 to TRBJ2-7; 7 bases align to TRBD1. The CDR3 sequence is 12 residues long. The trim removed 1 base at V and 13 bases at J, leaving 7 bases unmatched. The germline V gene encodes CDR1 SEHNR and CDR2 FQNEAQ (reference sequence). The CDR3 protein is CASSLGDREKYF. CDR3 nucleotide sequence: TGTGCCAGCAGCTTAGGAGACAGGGAAAAATACTTC.

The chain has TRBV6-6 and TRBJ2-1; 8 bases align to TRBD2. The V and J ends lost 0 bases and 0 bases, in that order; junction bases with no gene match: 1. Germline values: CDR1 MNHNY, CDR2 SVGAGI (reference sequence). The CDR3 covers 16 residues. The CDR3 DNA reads TGTGCCAGCAGTTACTCCGGACTAGCCTCCTACAATGAGCAGTTCTTC. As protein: CASSYSGLASYNEQFF.

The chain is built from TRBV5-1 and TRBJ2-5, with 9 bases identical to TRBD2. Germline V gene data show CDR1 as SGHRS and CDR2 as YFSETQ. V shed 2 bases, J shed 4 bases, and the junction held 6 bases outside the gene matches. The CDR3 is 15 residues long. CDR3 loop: CASSFTGTSPETQYF. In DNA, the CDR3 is TGCGCCAGCAGCTTTACCGGGACTAGCCCAGAGACCCAGTACTTC. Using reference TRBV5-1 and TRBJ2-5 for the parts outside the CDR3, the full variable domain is KAGVTQTPRYLIKTRGQQVTLSCSPISGHRSVSWYQQTPGQGLQFLFEYFSETQRNKGNFPGRFSGRQFSNSRSEMNVSTLELGDSALYLCASSFTGTSPETQYFGPGTRLLVL.

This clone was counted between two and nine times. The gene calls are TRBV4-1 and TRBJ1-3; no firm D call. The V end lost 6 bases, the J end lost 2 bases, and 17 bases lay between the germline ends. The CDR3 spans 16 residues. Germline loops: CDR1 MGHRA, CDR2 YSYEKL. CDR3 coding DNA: TGCGCCAGCAGTCCTACTCAGGCCCTCACTGGAAACACCATATATTTT. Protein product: CASSPTQALTGNTIYF.